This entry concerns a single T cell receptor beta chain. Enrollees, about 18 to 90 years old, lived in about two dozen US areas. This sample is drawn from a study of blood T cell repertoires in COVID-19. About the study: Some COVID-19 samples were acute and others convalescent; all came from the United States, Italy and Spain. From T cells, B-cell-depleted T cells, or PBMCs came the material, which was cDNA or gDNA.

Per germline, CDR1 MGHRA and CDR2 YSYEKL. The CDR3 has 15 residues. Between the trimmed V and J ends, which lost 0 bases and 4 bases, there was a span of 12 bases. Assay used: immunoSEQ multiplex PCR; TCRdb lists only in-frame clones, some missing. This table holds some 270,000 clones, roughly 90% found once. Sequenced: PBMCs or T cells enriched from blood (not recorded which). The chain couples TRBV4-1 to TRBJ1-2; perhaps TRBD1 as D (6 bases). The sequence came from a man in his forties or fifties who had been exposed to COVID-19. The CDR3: CASSQDGGAVYGYTF. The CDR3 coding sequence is TGCGCCAGCAGCCAAGATGGGGGGGCTGTCTATGGCTACACCTTC.